This T cell receptor (beta chain) was found in a study of blood T cell repertoires in COVID-19. This CDR3 is 15 amino acids long. Clones were read by immunoSEQ multiplex PCR, and TCRdb kept only the in-frame ones, dropping some. The data hold over 35,000 clones, with approximately 87% observed a single time. This receptor was taken from a man between 40 and 49 years old with COVID-19, enrolled during active disease. The gene calls are TRBV12-1 and TRBJ1-4; the table names TRBD1, a call not compared with the DNA. TRBV12-1 is tagged as a pseudogene. The sample consisted of peripheral blood. DNA for the CDR3: TGTGCCAGCAGCTACCCGGGGACATCAGATGAAAAACTGTTTTTT. Amino acid sequence: CASSYPGTSDEKLFF.